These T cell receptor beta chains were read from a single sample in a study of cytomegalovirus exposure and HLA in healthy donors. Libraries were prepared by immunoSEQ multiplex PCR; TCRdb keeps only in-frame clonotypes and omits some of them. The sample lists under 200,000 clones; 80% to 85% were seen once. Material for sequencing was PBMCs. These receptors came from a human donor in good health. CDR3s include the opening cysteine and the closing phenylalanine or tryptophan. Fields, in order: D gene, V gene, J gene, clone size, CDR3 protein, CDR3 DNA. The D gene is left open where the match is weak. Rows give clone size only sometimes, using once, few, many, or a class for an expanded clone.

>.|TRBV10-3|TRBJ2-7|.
CAISPKGRILHDEQYF
TGTGCCATCAGCCCGAAGGGGCGGATTCTACATGACGAGCAGTACTTC
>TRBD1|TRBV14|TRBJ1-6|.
CASRQGGSYNSPLHF
TGTGCCAGCAGACAGGGGGGCTCCTATAATTCACCCCTCCACTTT
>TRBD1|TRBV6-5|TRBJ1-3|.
CASRWDRGAGNTIYF
TGTGCCAGCAGATGGGACAGGGGAGCTGGAAACACCATATATTTT
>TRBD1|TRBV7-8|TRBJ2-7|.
CASSADRGYEQYF
TGTGCCAGCAGTGCGGACAGGGGCTACGAGCAGTACTTC
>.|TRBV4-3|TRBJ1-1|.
CASSQEGRLNTEAFF
TGCGCCAGCAGCCAGGAGGGACGGCTGAACACTGAAGCTTTCTTT
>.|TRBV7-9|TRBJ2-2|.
CASSLSNTGELFF
TGTGCCAGCAGCTTAAGCAACACCGGGGAGCTGTTTTTT
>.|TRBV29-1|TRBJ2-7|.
CSVEGADSYEQYF
TGCAGCGTTGAAGGGGCCGACTCCTACGAGCAGTACTTC
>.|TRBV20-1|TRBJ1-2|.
CSAIGGDRDTF
TGCAGTGCTATCGGGGGGGACCGTGACACCTTC
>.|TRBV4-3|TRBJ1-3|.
CASSPSDARNTIYF
TGCGCCAGCAGCCCTAGTGACGCTAGAAACACCATATATTTT
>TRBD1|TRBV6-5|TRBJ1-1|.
CASSSRTGQDTEAFF
TGTGCCAGCAGTAGTCGGACAGGCCAGGACACTGAAGCTTTCTTT
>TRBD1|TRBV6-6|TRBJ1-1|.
CASTPTGAMNTEAFF
TGTGCCAGCACCCCAACAGGGGCCATGAACACTGAAGCTTTCTTT
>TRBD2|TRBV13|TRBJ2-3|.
CASSSGTSGTDTQYF
TGTGCCAGCAGCTCCGGGACTAGCGGCACAGATACGCAGTATTTT
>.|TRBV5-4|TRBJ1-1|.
CATSTGRNTEAFF
TGTGCCACTTCGACAGGACGGAACACTGAAGCTTTCTTT
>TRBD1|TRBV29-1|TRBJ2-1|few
CSVGQGAGEQFF
TGCAGCGTTGGACAGGGGGCAGGTGAGCAGTTCTTC
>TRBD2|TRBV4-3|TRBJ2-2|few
CASSQEKRGGRVDGELFF
TGCGCCAGCAGCCAAGAGAAGCGGGGGGGCCGAGTTGACGGGGAGCTGTTTTTT
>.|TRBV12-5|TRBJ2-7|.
CASGPSSYEQYF
TGTGCTAGTGGTCCCTCCTCCTACGAGCAGTACTTC
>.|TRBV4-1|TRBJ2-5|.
CASSQRGGETQYF
TGCGCCAGCAGCCAACGAGGAGGGGAGACCCAGTACTTC
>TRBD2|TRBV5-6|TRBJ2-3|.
CASSLAAGGWDTQYF
TGTGCCAGCAGCTTGGCGGCGGGGGGTTGGGATACGCAGTATTTT
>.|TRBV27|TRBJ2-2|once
CASSTLGGRRTGELFF
TGTGCCAGCAGTACCCTGGGGGGGCGCCGGACCGGGGAGCTGTTTTTT
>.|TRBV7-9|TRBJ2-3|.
CASIQGPDTQYF
TGTGCCAGCATTCAGGGTCCAGATACGCAGTATTTT
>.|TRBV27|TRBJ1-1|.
CASSAGGNTEAFF
TGTGCCAGCAGTGCGGGGGGGAACACTGAAGCTTTCTTT
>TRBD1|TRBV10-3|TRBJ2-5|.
CAIRQGQAETQYF
TGTGCCATCAGGCAGGGACAGGCAGAGACCCAGTACTTC
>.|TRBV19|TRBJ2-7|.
CASSGGLPRHEQYF
TGTGCCAGTAGTGGTGGACTCCCGCGCCACGAGCAGTACTTC
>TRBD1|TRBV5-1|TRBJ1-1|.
CASRFEMGQGTEAFF
TGCGCCAGCAGGTTTGAGATGGGACAGGGAACTGAAGCTTTCTTT
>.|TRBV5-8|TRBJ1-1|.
CASSWGGSTEAFF
TGTGCCAGCAGTTGGGGGGGGAGCACTGAAGCTTTCTTT
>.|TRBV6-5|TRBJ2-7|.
CASSDGNRDGEQYF
TGTGCCAGCAGTGACGGAAACAGGGATGGGGAGCAGTACTTC
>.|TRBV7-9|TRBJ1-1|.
CSSSLGVGRGTEAFF
TGTTCCAGCAGCCTAGGGGTGGGGCGGGGCACTGAAGCTTTCTTT
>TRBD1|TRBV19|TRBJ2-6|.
CASRFEGAGAFSGANVLTF
TGTGCCAGTAGGTTCGAGGGGGCAGGGGCCTTCTCTGGGGCCAACGTCCTGACTTTC
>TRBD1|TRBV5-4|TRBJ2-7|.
CASSFQGAGEQYF
TGTGCCAGCAGCTTCCAGGGGGCAGGAGAGCAGTACTTC
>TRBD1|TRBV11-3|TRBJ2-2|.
CASSPDRGGNTGELFF
TGTGCCAGCAGCCCCGACAGGGGGGGGAACACCGGGGAGCTGTTTTTT
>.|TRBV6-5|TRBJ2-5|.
CATYKLGAQETQYF
TGTGCCACATATAAGTTGGGCGCCCAAGAGACCCAGTACTTC
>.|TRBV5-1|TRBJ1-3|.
CASSFSGSSSGNTIYF
TGCGCCAGCAGCTTCTCAGGGTCGAGCTCTGGAAACACCATATATTTT
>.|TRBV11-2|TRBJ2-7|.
CASSLAQGSEQYF
TGTGCCAGCAGCTTAGCCCAAGGGAGCGAGCAGTACTTC
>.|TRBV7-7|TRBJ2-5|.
CASSPTWERQETQYF
TGTGCCAGCAGCCCCACCTGGGAGCGGCAGGAGACCCAGTACTTC
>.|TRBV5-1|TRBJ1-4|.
CASSLAGANEKLFF
TGCGCCAGCAGCTTGGCGGGGGCTAATGAAAAACTGTTTTTT
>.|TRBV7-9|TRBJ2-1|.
CASSQSMGSGEQFF
TGTGCCAGCAGTCAAAGTATGGGTAGCGGTGAGCAGTTCTTC
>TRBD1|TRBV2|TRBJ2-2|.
CASRTGTGGGTGELFF
TGTGCCAGCAGGACCGGGACAGGGGGCGGGACCGGGGAGCTGTTTTTT
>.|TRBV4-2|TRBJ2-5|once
CASSQQGLQETQYF
TGTGCCAGCAGCCAGCAGGGGTTACAAGAGACCCAGTACTTC
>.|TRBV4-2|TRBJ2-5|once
CASSRDRQEQETQYF
TGTGCCAGCAGCCGCGACCGACAGGAACAAGAGACCCAGTACTTC
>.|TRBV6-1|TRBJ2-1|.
CASHRDSSYNEQFF
TGTGCCAGCCACCGGGACTCCTCCTACAATGAGCAGTTCTTC
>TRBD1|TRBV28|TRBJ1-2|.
CASSFQGQFYGYTF
TGTGCCAGCAGTTTTCAGGGACAGTTCTATGGCTACACCTTC
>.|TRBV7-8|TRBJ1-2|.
CASSLEQNYGYTF
TGTGCCAGCAGCTTAGAACAGAACTATGGCTACACCTTC